This TCR beta chain stems from a study of T-cell reconstitution after alpha-beta-depleted transplantation in children. This clonotype was seen only a few times. The antigen is unknown. Molecular barcoding with unique molecular identifiers was used for the TCRbeta library. TCRdb re-called the PCR reads through MiXCR, storing one row per CDR3 protein. The top ten hold 2.2% of the sample, which has a few hundred thousand distinct CDR3 sequences, around 13% seen once. The V gene lost 7 bases and the J gene lost 3 bases, with 16 bases spanning the gap. The CDR3 extends over 14 amino acids. Germline loops: CDR1 MNHEY, CDR2 SVGEGT. Findings of the study overall: The main origin of T-cell counts and diversity one year after transplant was newly produced T cells. Recipient T cells and thymic progenitors that survived gave rise to the high TCRbeta diversity observed at day 60 in some patients.

The sequences come from PBMCs, mostly from graft donor cells, collected 360 days after TCRalphabeta/CD19-depleted stem cell transplant. The V call is TRBV6-2 or TRBV6-3, the J call TRBJ2-7, with D maybe TRBD1 (7 bases). The TCR was taken from a male patient younger than 18 who had a stem cell transplant for acute myeloid leukemia, so the T cells may come from the graft donor. The CDR3 loop is CASTTRRDSYEQYF. Written as DNA, the CDR3 is TGTGCCAGCACTACGAGGAGGGACAGCTACGAGCAGTACTTC.